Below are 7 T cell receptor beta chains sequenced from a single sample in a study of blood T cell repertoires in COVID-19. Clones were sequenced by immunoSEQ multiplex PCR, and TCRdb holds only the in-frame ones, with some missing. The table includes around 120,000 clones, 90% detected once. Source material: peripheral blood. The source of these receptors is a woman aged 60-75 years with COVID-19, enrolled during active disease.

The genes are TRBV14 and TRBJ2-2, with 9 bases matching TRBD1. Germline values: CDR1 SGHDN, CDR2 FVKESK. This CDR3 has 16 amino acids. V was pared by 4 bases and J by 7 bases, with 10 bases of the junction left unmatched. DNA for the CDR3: TGTGCCAGCAGCCCAAGGATTACAGGGGGCGGCGGGGAGCTGTTTTTT. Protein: CASSPRITGGGGELFF.

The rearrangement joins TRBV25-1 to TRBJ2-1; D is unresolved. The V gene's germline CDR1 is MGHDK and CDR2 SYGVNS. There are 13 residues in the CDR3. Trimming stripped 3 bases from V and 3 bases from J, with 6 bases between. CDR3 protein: CASSDRGYNEQFF. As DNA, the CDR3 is TGTGCCAGCAGTGACCGAGGCTACAATGAGCAGTTCTTC.

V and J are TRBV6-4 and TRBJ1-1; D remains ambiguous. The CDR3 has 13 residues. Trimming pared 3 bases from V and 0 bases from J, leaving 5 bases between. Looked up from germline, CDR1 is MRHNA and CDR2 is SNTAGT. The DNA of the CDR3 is TGTGCCAGCAGTGAGACATTGAACACTGAAGCTTTCTTT. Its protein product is CASSETLNTEAFF.

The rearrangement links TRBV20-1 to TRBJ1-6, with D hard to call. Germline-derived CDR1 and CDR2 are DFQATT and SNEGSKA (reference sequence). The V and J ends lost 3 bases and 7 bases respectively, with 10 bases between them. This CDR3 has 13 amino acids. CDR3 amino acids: CSASSVGNSPLHF. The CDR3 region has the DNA TGCAGTGCTAGTTCGGTGGGCAATTCACCCCTCCACTTT.

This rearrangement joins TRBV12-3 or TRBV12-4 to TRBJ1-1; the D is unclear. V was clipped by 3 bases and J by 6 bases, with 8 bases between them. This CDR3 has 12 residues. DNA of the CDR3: TGTGCCAGCAGTTTGAGGCCTGCTGAAGCTTTCTTT. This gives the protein CASSLRPAEAFF.

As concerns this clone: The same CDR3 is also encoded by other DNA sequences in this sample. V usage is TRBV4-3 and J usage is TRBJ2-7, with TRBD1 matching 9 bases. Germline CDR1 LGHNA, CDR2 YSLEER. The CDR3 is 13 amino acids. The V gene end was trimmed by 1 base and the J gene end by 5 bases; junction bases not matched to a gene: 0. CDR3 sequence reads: CASSQGQGDEQYF. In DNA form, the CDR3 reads TGCGCCAGCAGCCAAGGACAGGGGGACGAGCAGTACTTC.

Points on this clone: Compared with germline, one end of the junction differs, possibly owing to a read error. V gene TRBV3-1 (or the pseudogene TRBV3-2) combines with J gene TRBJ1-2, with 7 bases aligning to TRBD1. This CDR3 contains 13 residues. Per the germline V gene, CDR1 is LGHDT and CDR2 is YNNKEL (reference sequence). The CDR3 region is CASNQYDRVGYTF. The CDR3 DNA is TGTGCCAGCAACCAATACGACAGGGTTGGCTACACCTTC.